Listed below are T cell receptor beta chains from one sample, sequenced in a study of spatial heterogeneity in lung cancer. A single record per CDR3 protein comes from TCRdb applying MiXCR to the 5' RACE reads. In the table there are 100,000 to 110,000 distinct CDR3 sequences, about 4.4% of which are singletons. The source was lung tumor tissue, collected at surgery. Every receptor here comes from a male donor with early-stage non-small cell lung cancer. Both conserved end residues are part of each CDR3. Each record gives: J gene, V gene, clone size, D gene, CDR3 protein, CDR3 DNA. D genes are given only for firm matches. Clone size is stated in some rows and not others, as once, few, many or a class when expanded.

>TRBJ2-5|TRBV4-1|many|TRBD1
CASSQWTGYTLQETQYF
TGCGCCAGCAGCCAGTGGACAGGGTACACCCTCCAAGAGACCCAGTACTTC
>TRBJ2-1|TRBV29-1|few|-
CSAGLENEQFF
TGCAGTGCCGGACTGGAGAATGAGCAGTTCTTC
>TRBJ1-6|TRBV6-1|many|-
CASNPGQYNSPLHF
TGTGCCAGCAATCCCGGACAGTATAATTCACCCCTCCACTTT
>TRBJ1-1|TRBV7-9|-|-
CASSSDHGTEAFF
TGTGCCAGCAGCTCAGATCACGGGACTGAAGCTTTCTTT
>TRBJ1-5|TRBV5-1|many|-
CASSTVPGLNQPQHF
TGCGCCAGCAGCACCGTCCCTGGGCTCAACCAGCCCCAGCATTTT
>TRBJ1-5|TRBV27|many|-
CASSPQGGYQPQHF
TGTGCCAGCAGTCCCCAGGGAGGGTATCAGCCCCAGCATTTT
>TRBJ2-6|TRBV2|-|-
CASSPWGGAPPGANVLTF
TGTGCCAGCTCCCCGTGGGGGGGCGCCCCACCCGGGGCCAACGTCCTGACTTTC
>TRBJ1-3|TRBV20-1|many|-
CSARGAVDTIYF
TGCAGTGCCCGAGGGGCCGTGGACACCATATATTTT
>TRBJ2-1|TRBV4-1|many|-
CASSHTGPNTPDNEQFF
TGCGCCAGCAGCCACACAGGGCCTAACACCCCAGACAATGAGCAGTTCTTC
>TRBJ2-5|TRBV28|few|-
CASTANQETQYF
TGTGCCAGCACCGCGAACCAAGAGACCCAGTACTTC
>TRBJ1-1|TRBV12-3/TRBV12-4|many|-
CASTNRATKNTEAFF
TGTGCCAGCACCAATAGGGCGACTAAGAACACTGAAGCTTTCTTT
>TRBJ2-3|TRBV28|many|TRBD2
CASSFASGSADTQYF
TGTGCCAGCAGTTTTGCTAGCGGGTCGGCAGATACGCAGTATTTT
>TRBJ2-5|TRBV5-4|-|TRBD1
CASSHRDSQETQYF
TGTGCCAGCAGCCACAGGGACAGTCAAGAGACCCAGTACTTC
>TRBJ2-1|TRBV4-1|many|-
CASSQGALGEQFF
TGCGCCAGCAGCCAAGGGGCCTTGGGTGAGCAGTTCTTC
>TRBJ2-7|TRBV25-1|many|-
CASSEWTESSYEQYF
TGTGCCAGCAGTGAATGGACGGAAAGCTCCTACGAGCAGTACTTC
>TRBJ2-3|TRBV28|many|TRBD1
CASRPTGVDTQYF
TGTGCCAGCAGACCGACAGGGGTAGATACGCAGTATTTT
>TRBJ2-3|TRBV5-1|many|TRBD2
CASSFVAGSDTQYF
TGCGCCAGCAGCTTCGTAGCGGGTTCAGATACGCAGTATTTT
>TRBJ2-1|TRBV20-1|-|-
CSATTLLAHNEQFF
TGCAGTGCTACCACCCTCCTAGCGCACAATGAGCAGTTCTTC
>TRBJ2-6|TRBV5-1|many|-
CASSLEPGPEPSGANVLTF
TGCGCCAGCAGCTTGGAACCCGGGCCCGAACCTTCTGGGGCCAACGTCCTGACTTTC
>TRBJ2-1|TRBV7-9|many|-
CASSSPGWRGYNEQFF
TGTGCCAGCAGCTCCCCAGGCTGGCGGGGTTACAATGAGCAGTTCTTC
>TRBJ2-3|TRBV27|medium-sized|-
CASRLLATSTDTQYF
TGTGCCAGCAGACTCCTAGCGACTAGCACAGATACGCAGTATTTT
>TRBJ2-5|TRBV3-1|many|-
CASSQGLQETQYF
TGTGCCAGCAGCCAAGGACTCCAAGAGACCCAGTACTTC
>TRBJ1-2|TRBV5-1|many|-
CASSLDRPMPYGYTF
TGCGCCAGCAGCTTGGACCGCCCAATGCCCTATGGCTACACCTTC
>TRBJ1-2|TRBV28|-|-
CASSFTSSLGYTF
TGTGCCAGCAGTTTTACATCCTCTTTGGGCTACACCTTC
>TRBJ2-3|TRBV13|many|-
CASSLDRETTDTQYF
TGTGCCAGCAGCTTAGACCGGGAGACTACAGATACGCAGTATTTT
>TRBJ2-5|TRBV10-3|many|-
CAISETRHDLAETQYF
TGTGCCATCAGTGAGACACGACACGACCTGGCCGAGACCCAGTACTTC
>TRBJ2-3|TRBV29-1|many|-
CSVEEGSGVGDTQYF
TGCAGCGTTGAAGAAGGTAGTGGGGTCGGAGATACGCAGTATTTT
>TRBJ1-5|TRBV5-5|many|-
CASRKDLTLTPQHF
TGTGCCAGCAGAAAGGACCTGACCCTTACGCCCCAGCATTTT
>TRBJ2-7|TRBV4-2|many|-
CASSLSGGAYEQYF
TGTGCCAGCAGCCTAAGTGGTGGGGCCTACGAGCAGTACTTC
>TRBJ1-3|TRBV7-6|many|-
CASSLMGAPSGNTIYF
TGTGCCAGCAGCTTAATGGGGGCCCCCTCTGGAAACACCATATATTTT
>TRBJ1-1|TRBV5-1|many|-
CASSSSSVQNTEAFF
TGCGCCAGCAGCTCCTCGTCAGTTCAGAACACTGAAGCTTTCTTT
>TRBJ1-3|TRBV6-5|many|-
CASSYGLTGNTIYF
TGTGCCAGCAGTTACGGGTTGACTGGAAACACCATATATTTT
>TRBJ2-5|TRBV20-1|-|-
CSARKYQETQYF
TGCAGTGCTAGGAAGTACCAAGAGACCCAGTACTTC
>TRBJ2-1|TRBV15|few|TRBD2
CATSAGEGREQFF
TGTGCCACCAGTGCGGGAGAAGGGCGCGAGCAGTTCTTC
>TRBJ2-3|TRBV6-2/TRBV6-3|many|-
CASSYSWRVTDTQYF
TGTGCCAGCAGTTACTCCTGGCGGGTCACAGATACGCAGTATTTT
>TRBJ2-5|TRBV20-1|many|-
CSAPDSNQETQYF
TGCAGTGCTCCCGACTCGAACCAAGAGACCCAGTACTTC
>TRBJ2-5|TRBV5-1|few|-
CASRVSPGARETQYF
TGCGCCAGCAGGGTTTCCCCGGGGGCGCGGGAGACCCAGTACTTC
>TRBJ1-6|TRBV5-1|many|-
CASSSGTGHLKALHF
TGCGCCAGCAGCTCCGGAACAGGGCATCTGAAGGCCCTCCACTTT
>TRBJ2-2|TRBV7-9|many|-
CASSSLGGLAKKNTGELFF
TGTGCCAGCAGCTCCCTGGGGGGGCTAGCGAAGAAGAACACCGGGGAGCTGTTTTTT
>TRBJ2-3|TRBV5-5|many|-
CASSWARAADTQYF
TGTGCCAGCAGCTGGGCGAGGGCAGCAGATACGCAGTATTTT
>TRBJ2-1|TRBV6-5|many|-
CASSYFSEQFF
TGTGCCAGCAGTTACTTCAGCGAGCAGTTCTTC
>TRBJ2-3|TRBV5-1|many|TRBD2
CASSDPSGRVADTQYF
TGCGCCAGCAGCGATCCTAGCGGGAGGGTCGCAGATACGCAGTATTTT
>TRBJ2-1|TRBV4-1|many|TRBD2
CASSRPTSGRNEQFF
TGCGCCAGCAGCCGTCCGACTAGCGGGAGAAATGAGCAGTTCTTC
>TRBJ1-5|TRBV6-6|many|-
CASTLGGTNQPQHF
TGTGCCAGCACTCTGGGGGGTACCAATCAGCCCCAGCATTTT
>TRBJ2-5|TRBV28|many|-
CASSLGPLQETQYF
TGTGCCAGCAGTTTAGGGCCCCTCCAAGAGACCCAGTACTTC
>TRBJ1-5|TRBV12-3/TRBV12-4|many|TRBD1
CASSPGTGSAQHF
TGTGCCAGCAGCCCCGGGACAGGGTCGGCCCAGCATTTT
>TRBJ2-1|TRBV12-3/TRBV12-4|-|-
CASGKNEQFF
TGTGCCAGCGGTAAAAATGAGCAGTTCTTC
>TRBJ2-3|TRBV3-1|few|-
CASSQDLRSNTQYF
TGTGCCAGCAGCCAAGATCTTAGGTCGAATACGCAGTATTTT
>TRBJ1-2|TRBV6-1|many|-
CASTSTGTSSYTF
TGTGCCAGCACTTCCACCGGGACTTCAAGCTACACCTTC
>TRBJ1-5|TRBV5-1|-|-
CASSPQVDQPQHF
TGCGCCAGCAGTCCGCAGGTAGATCAGCCCCAGCATTTT
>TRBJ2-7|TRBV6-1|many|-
CASSEDGLGTSYEQYF
TGTGCCAGCAGTGAAGACGGGCTAGGCACTTCCTACGAGCAGTACTTC
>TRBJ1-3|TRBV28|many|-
CASSPRSRVSGNTIYF
TGTGCCAGCAGTCCTCGTTCCCGGGTCTCTGGAAACACCATATATTTT
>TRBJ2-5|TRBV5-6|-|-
CASSLIGMGETQYF
TGTGCCAGCAGCTTGATAGGGATGGGGGAGACCCAGTACTTC
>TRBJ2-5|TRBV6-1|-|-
CASSLMGPEETQYF
TGTGCCAGCAGCCTAATGGGACCCGAAGAGACCCAGTACTTC
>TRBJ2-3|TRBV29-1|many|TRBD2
CSVEDLAGLSTDTQYF
TGCAGCGTTGAAGATTTAGCGGGACTCAGCACAGATACGCAGTATTTT
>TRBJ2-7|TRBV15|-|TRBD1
CATSVRTGAYEQYF
TGTGCCACCAGCGTAAGGACAGGAGCCTACGAGCAGTACTTC
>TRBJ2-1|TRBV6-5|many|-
CASRKAGDWGQFF
TGTGCCAGCAGAAAGGCTGGGGACTGGGGGCAGTTCTTC
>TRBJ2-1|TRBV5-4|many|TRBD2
CASSPPGLAGSFNEQFF
TGTGCCAGCAGCCCCCCGGGACTAGCGGGATCGTTTAATGAGCAGTTCTTC
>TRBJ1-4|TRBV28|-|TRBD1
CASRSHHTGAPDKLFF
TGTGCCAGCAGAAGCCACCATACAGGGGCGCCGGATAAACTGTTTTTT